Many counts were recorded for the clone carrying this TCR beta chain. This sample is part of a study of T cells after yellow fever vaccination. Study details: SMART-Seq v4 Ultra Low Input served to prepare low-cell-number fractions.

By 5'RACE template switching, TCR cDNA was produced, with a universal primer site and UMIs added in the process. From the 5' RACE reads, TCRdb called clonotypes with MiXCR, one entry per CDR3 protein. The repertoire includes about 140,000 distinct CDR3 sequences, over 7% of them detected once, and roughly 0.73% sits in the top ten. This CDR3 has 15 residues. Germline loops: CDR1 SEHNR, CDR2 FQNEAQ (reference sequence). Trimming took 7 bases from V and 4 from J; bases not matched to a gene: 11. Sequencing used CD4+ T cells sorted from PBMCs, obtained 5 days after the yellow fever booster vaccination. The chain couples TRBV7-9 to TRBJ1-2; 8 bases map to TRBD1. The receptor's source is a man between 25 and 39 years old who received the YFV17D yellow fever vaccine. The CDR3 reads CASTLGGRGPYGYTF. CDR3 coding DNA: TGTGCCAGCACCCTGGGGGGCAGGGGGCCCTATGGCTACACCTTC.